This is a list of T cell receptor beta chains from one sample in a study of blood T cell repertoires in COVID-19. Some clones are missing from TCRdb's copy, which holds only in-frame ones; the method was immunoSEQ multiplex PCR. This sample carries 250,000 to 400,000 clones, 90% of them seen once, and the ten largest clones take roughly 2.9%. The sample taken for sequencing was peripheral blood. Source of these receptors: a woman younger than 45 with COVID-19, enrolled during active disease. Both conserved end residues are part of each CDR3. The order of the fields is CDR3 DNA, CDR3 protein, D gene, J gene, V gene, clone size. A D gene is named only where the DNA matches it firmly. For some rows the clone size is stated as once, few or many, or as a class when expanded; others skip it.

CDR3 DNA: TGTGCCAGCAGCTTTAGCGGGAGTGACGAGCAGTACTTC
CDR3 protein: CASSFSGSDEQYF
D gene: TRBD2
J gene: TRBJ2-7
V gene: TRBV7-6
clone size: .

CDR3 DNA: TGTGCCTCGGGGCAGGGGACGAATTCACCCCTCCACTTT
CDR3 protein: CASGQGTNSPLHF
D gene: .
J gene: TRBJ1-6
V gene: TRBV30
clone size: once

CDR3 DNA: TGCGCCAGCAGCCAAGATAGCTCCCCTTATACTGAAGCTTTCTTT
CDR3 protein: CASSQDSSPYTEAFF
D gene: .
J gene: TRBJ1-1
V gene: TRBV4-1
clone size: .

CDR3 DNA: TGTGCCTGGAGTGCCTCGGGTCTCAACGGAAAACTGTTTTTT
CDR3 protein: CAWSASGLNGKLFF
D gene: .
J gene: TRBJ1-4
V gene: TRBV30
clone size: .

CDR3 DNA: TGTGCCAGCAGCTCCGGGACTGGGGCCGCTTTCTTT
CDR3 protein: CASSSGTGAAFF
D gene: .
J gene: TRBJ1-1
V gene: TRBV3-1/TRBV3-2
clone size: .

CDR3 DNA: TGCGCCAGCAGCCAAGATCGGGACAGGGTCATTATTAGCAATCAGCCCCAGCATTTT
CDR3 protein: CASSQDRDRVIISNQPQHF
D gene: TRBD1
J gene: TRBJ1-5
V gene: TRBV4-1
clone size: .

CDR3 DNA: TGTGCCAGCAGTTTATCAGGTGTCGAGAGGGTAGCCAAAAACATTCAGTACTTC
CDR3 protein: CASSLSGVERVAKNIQYF
D gene: .
J gene: TRBJ2-4
V gene: TRBV27
clone size: .

CDR3 DNA: TGTGCCACCAGCAGAGATTACGTAGGGGCGAGCTCCTACGAGCAGTACTTC
CDR3 protein: CATSRDYVGASSYEQYF
D gene: .
J gene: TRBJ2-7
V gene: TRBV15
clone size: .

CDR3 DNA: TGCGCCAGCAGCAGTTTAGCGGGAGATAACACCGGGGAGCTGTTTTTT
CDR3 protein: CASSSLAGDNTGELFF
D gene: TRBD2
J gene: TRBJ2-2
V gene: TRBV5-1
clone size: .

CDR3 DNA: TGTGCCACCAGCACCGGGATAAGCACAGATACGCAGTATTTT
CDR3 protein: CATSTGISTDTQYF
D gene: .
J gene: TRBJ2-3
V gene: TRBV15
clone size: .

CDR3 DNA: TGCGCCAGCAGCTTGGGACAGGGGACAGCTAATGAAAAACTGTTTTTT
CDR3 protein: CASSLGQGTANEKLFF
D gene: TRBD1
J gene: TRBJ1-4
V gene: TRBV5-1
clone size: .

CDR3 DNA: TGTGCCAGTAGTATTGGTGAGGGTGCGAACACTGAAGCTTTCTTT
CDR3 protein: CASSIGEGANTEAFF
D gene: .
J gene: TRBJ1-1
V gene: TRBV19
clone size: .

CDR3 DNA: TGTGCCAGCTCACGCCGGGAGGGCTCCTACAATGAGCAGTTCTTC
CDR3 protein: CASSRREGSYNEQFF
D gene: TRBD2
J gene: TRBJ2-1
V gene: TRBV18
clone size: .

CDR3 DNA: TGTGCCAGCAGTGAAGTCGGGGGGCTAGCGGGAGGACGCCCCTACGAGCAGTACTTC
CDR3 protein: CASSEVGGLAGGRPYEQYF
D gene: TRBD2
J gene: TRBJ2-7
V gene: TRBV2
clone size: .

CDR3 DNA: TGTGCCAGCAGCTTACTAGCGGGAGGGCCTTCCTACAATGAGCAGTTCTTC
CDR3 protein: CASSLLAGGPSYNEQFF
D gene: TRBD2
J gene: TRBJ2-1
V gene: TRBV7-9
clone size: once

CDR3 DNA: TGTGCCAGCAGCCCCCGGCGGAATGAGCAGTTCTTC
CDR3 protein: CASSPRRNEQFF
D gene: .
J gene: TRBJ2-1
V gene: TRBV11-2
clone size: .

CDR3 DNA: TGTGCCAGCAGCCGTTTGACCGGGACAGAAGAGACCCAGTACTTC
CDR3 protein: CASSRLTGTEETQYF
D gene: TRBD1
J gene: TRBJ2-5
V gene: TRBV14
clone size: .

CDR3 DNA: TGTGCCAGCACAGGGGGGTATAATTCACCCCTCCACTTT
CDR3 protein: CASTGGYNSPLHF
D gene: TRBD1
J gene: TRBJ1-6
V gene: TRBV2
clone size: .

CDR3 DNA: TGTGCCAGTAGTATCAATCCCAGGACTAGCGGACTTTACGAGCAGTACTTC
CDR3 protein: CASSINPRTSGLYEQYF
D gene: TRBD2
J gene: TRBJ2-7
V gene: TRBV19
clone size: .

CDR3 DNA: TGCGCCAGCAGCCGAGGACAGGGGGCGGACACTGAAGCTTTCTTT
CDR3 protein: CASSRGQGADTEAFF
D gene: TRBD1
J gene: TRBJ1-1
V gene: TRBV4-1
clone size: .

CDR3 DNA: TGTGCCAGCAGCTCTAAGACAGGGGACTCCTACGAGCAGTACTTC
CDR3 protein: CASSSKTGDSYEQYF
D gene: TRBD1
J gene: TRBJ2-7
V gene: TRBV5-4
clone size: .

CDR3 DNA: TGTGCCAGCAGATTGCGGAGACAGGGGGGAGGCACAGATACGCAGTATTTT
CDR3 protein: CASRLRRQGGGTDTQYF
D gene: TRBD1
J gene: TRBJ2-3
V gene: TRBV27
clone size: once

CDR3 DNA: TGCAGCGTTGGACAGGGGACAGATACGCAGTATTTT
CDR3 protein: CSVGQGTDTQYF
D gene: TRBD1
J gene: TRBJ2-3
V gene: TRBV29-1
clone size: .

CDR3 DNA: TGTGCCAGCAGCTACGGACCCCAGGGGACTGAAGCTTTCTTT
CDR3 protein: CASSYGPQGTEAFF
D gene: .
J gene: TRBJ1-1
V gene: TRBV7-9
clone size: .

CDR3 DNA: TGTGCCAGCAGCCTTATAGATACGCAGTATTTT
CDR3 protein: CASSLIDTQYF
D gene: .
J gene: TRBJ2-3
V gene: TRBV14
clone size: .

CDR3 DNA: TGTGCCAGCAGCTCTACCGGGTCTAGCTATGGCTACACCTTC
CDR3 protein: CASSSTGSSYGYTF
D gene: .
J gene: TRBJ1-2
V gene: TRBV5-4
clone size: .

CDR3 DNA: TGTGCCAGCACTCCCCAGGGTCCAGATACGCAGTATTTT
CDR3 protein: CASTPQGPDTQYF
D gene: .
J gene: TRBJ2-3
V gene: TRBV12-3/TRBV12-4
clone size: few

CDR3 DNA: TGCGCCAGCAGCCCTGCCAATTACGGGTCTAGCTCTGAAGCTTTCTTT
CDR3 protein: CASSPANYGSSSEAFF
D gene: .
J gene: TRBJ1-1
V gene: TRBV4-1
clone size: .

CDR3 DNA: TGTGCCAGCAGCCCCGGGACAGGCACAGATACGCAGTATTTT
CDR3 protein: CASSPGTGTDTQYF
D gene: TRBD1
J gene: TRBJ2-3
V gene: TRBV11-2
clone size: .

CDR3 DNA: TGCAGCGTTGAAGTCCGGGGTATGAACACTGAAGCTTTCTTT
CDR3 protein: CSVEVRGMNTEAFF
D gene: .
J gene: TRBJ1-1
V gene: TRBV29-1
clone size: .

CDR3 DNA: TGTGCCAGCAGCTCCGTGGACAGTAGAGAGACCCAGTACTTC
CDR3 protein: CASSSVDSRETQYF
D gene: .
J gene: TRBJ2-5
V gene: TRBV5-4
clone size: .

CDR3 DNA: TGCGCCAGCAGTCACCCAGGACGGGAGGGCAATCAGCCCCAGCATTTT
CDR3 protein: CASSHPGREGNQPQHF
D gene: .
J gene: TRBJ1-5
V gene: TRBV23-1
clone size: .

CDR3 DNA: TGTGCCAGCAGCGTAGCTACGGGGGGGACACAAGAGACCCAGTACTTC
CDR3 protein: CASSVATGGTQETQYF
D gene: TRBD2
J gene: TRBJ2-5
V gene: TRBV9
clone size: .

CDR3 DNA: TGTGCCATCAGGACGGACGGCGGGGCAGATACGCAGTATTTT
CDR3 protein: CAIRTDGGADTQYF
D gene: .
J gene: TRBJ2-3
V gene: TRBV10-3
clone size: .

CDR3 DNA: TGTGCCAGCAGTATCCCCGGGACTAGCGGGAGATCGTACGAGCAGTACTTC
CDR3 protein: CASSIPGTSGRSYEQYF
D gene: TRBD2
J gene: TRBJ2-7
V gene: TRBV25-1
clone size: .

CDR3 DNA: TGCGCCAGCAGCTTCACCGGGACAGGGGACACTGAAGCTTTCTTT
CDR3 protein: CASSFTGTGDTEAFF
D gene: TRBD1
J gene: TRBJ1-1
V gene: TRBV5-1
clone size: .

CDR3 DNA: TGCGCCAGCGCGAGAGCCTACAATGAGCAGTTCTTC
CDR3 protein: CASARAYNEQFF
D gene: .
J gene: TRBJ2-1
V gene: TRBV5-1
clone size: .

CDR3 DNA: TGTGCCACCAGTGATTCCAGCGGCACAGATACGCAGTATTTT
CDR3 protein: CATSDSSGTDTQYF
D gene: .
J gene: TRBJ2-3
V gene: TRBV24-1
clone size: .

CDR3 DNA: TGCGCCAGCAGTGATGGTCTAGCGGGGCAAGAGACCCAGTACTTC
CDR3 protein: CASSDGLAGQETQYF
D gene: TRBD2
J gene: TRBJ2-5
V gene: TRBV10-1
clone size: few

CDR3 DNA: TGCGCCAGCAGGGGGGACAGGGGCCGTTTGAACACTGAAGCTTTCTTT
CDR3 protein: CASRGDRGRLNTEAFF
D gene: TRBD1
J gene: TRBJ1-1
V gene: TRBV5-1
clone size: .

CDR3 DNA: TGCAGTGCTCCCACAGGGGGCAGGCAGTTCTTC
CDR3 protein: CSAPTGGRQFF
D gene: TRBD1
J gene: TRBJ2-1
V gene: TRBV20-1
clone size: .

CDR3 DNA: TGTGCCAGCAGCTTGTGGCAGGGGATAGACGAGCAGTACTTC
CDR3 protein: CASSLWQGIDEQYF
D gene: .
J gene: TRBJ2-7
V gene: TRBV5-4
clone size: .

CDR3 DNA: TGTGCCAGCAGTTCGCCCGGACAGAGCAATCAGCCCCAGCATTTT
CDR3 protein: CASSSPGQSNQPQHF
D gene: .
J gene: TRBJ1-5
V gene: TRBV28
clone size: .

CDR3 DNA: TGTGCCAGCAGCCCCCCGCAGGGGTCTTATGAGCAGTTCTTC
CDR3 protein: CASSPPQGSYEQFF
D gene: .
J gene: TRBJ2-1
V gene: TRBV6-5
clone size: .

CDR3 DNA: TGCAGTGCCAGAGGAGGGGAGGAGACCCAGTACTTC
CDR3 protein: CSARGGEETQYF
D gene: .
J gene: TRBJ2-5
V gene: TRBV29-1
clone size: .

CDR3 DNA: TGTGCCAGCAGTTATGGGCAGGGGACGAACACCGGGGAGCTGTTTTTT
CDR3 protein: CASSYGQGTNTGELFF
D gene: .
J gene: TRBJ2-2
V gene: TRBV6-2/TRBV6-3
clone size: .

CDR3 DNA: TGTGCCAGCAGCCCCATGGGGGCAGGGCTGAACACTGAAGCTTTCTTT
CDR3 protein: CASSPMGAGLNTEAFF
D gene: .
J gene: TRBJ1-1
V gene: TRBV27
clone size: once

CDR3 DNA: TGTGCCACCAGGGACTTCTACCGCACAGATACGCAGTATTTT
CDR3 protein: CATRDFYRTDTQYF
D gene: .
J gene: TRBJ2-3
V gene: TRBV24-1
clone size: .

CDR3 DNA: TGTGCCAGCAGCGGACCGGGAGGGGTGCTTATTGAGCAGTTCTTC
CDR3 protein: CASSGPGGVLIEQFF
D gene: TRBD2
J gene: TRBJ2-1
V gene: TRBV7-9
clone size: once